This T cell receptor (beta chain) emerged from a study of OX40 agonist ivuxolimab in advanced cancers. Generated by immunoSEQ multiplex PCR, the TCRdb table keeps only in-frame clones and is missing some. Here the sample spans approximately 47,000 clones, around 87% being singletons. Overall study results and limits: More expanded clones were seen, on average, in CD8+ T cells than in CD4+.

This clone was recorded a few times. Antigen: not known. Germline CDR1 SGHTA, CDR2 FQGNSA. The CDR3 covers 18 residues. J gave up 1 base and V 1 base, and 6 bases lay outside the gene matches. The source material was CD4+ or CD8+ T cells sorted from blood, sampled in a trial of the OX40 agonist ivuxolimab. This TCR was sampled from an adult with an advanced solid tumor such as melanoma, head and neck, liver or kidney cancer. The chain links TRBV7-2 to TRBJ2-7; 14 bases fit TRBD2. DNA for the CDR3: TGTGCCAGCAGCTTAGGGACTAGCGGGAGGAGCCAGTCCTACGAGCAGTACTTC. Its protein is CASSLGTSGRSQSYEQYF. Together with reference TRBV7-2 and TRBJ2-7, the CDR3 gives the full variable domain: GAGVSQSPSNKVTEKGKDVELRCDPISGHTALYWYRQSLGQGLEFLIYFQGNSAPDKSGLPSDRFSAERTGGSVSTLTIQRTQQEDSAVYLCASSLGTSGRSQSYEQYFGPGTRLTVT.